The 10 T cell receptor beta chains reported below all come from one sample, sequenced in a study of T cell clones after liver transplantation. Only in-frame clones appear in the TCRdb table, and some are missing; sequencing was by immunoSEQ multiplex PCR. There are roughly 15,000 clones in the sample; more than 65% occur only once, and roughly 28% lies in the top ten. The source material was CD8+ T cells from blood, sampled approximately 45 months after liver transplant. The receptor source for this set is a human patient who received a liver transplant. Some of these T cells may belong to the graft donor.

The chain combines TRBV27 with TRBJ2-7; 13 bases agree with TRBD2. Germline V gene sequence: CDR1 MNHEY, CDR2 SMNVEV (reference sequence). CDR3 length: 16 residues. The V segment lost 4 bases and the J segment 0 bases; nucleotides outside the gene matches: 3. The CDR3 reads CASSSWTSGSSYEQYF. CDR3 DNA sequence: TGTGCCAGCAGTTCCTGGACTAGCGGGAGCTCCTACGAGCAGTACTTC.

The rearrangement links TRBV5-6 to TRBJ1-2; the D gene is possibly TRBD1 (5 bases). The CDR3 length is 12 residues. Between the trimmed V and J ends, which lost 9 bases and 3 bases, there was a span of 12 bases. Germline lookup yields CDR1 SGHDT and CDR2 YYEEEE. This CDR3 reads CATSTVDYGYTF. The CDR3 bases are TGTGCCACCTCGACAGTTGACTATGGCTACACCTTC.

This clone was counted a few times. This sequence joins TRBV6-6 and TRBJ2-1; perhaps TRBD2 as D (5 bases). CDR3 size: 11 residues. The germline gives CDR1 MNHNY, CDR2 SVGAGI (reference sequence). The V end was cut by 7 bases, the J end by 10 bases, with 11 bases between. CDR3 region: CASTGGQEQFF. CDR3 nucleotide sequence: TGTGCCAGCACCGGAGGCCAGGAGCAGTTCTTC.

The chain combines TRBV7-4 with TRBJ2-3, with D perhaps TRBD1 (5 bases). The V gene lost 5 bases and the J gene lost 0 bases, with 15 bases spanning the gap. This CDR3 comprises 16 residues. From germline, CDR1 is SGHVT and CDR2 SQSDAQ. The chain's CDR3 is CASSPRVARSTDTQYF. CDR3 in DNA: TGTGCCAGCAGCCCCAGGGTGGCCAGAAGCACAGATACGCAGTATTTT.

The chain uses TRBV1 and TRBJ2-1; the tabulated D call, TRBD1, remains unverified against the DNA. TRBV1 is a pseudogene segment. The CDR3 contains 15 residues. The CDR3 region is CTSSQSGNLTNEQFF. CDR3 sequence (DNA): TGCACCAGCAGCCAATCAGGGAATCTTACCAATGAGCAGTTCTTC.

This clone appeared once. The J gene is TRBJ1-4, the V gene TRBV19; D is ambiguous. CDR1 is LNHDA and CDR2 is SQIVND in the germline V gene (reference sequence). This CDR3 is 12 amino acids long. Trimming took off 3 bases at V and 6 bases at J, with 5 bases between the two ends. Here the CDR3 DNA reads TGTGCCAGTAGTATCTCTCATGAAAAACTGTTTTTT. Protein: CASSISHEKLFF.

The rearrangement uses TRBV7-3 and TRBJ2-7, with D tentatively TRBD1 or TRBD2 (5 bases each). The CDR3 spans 13 residues. Germline CDR1 is SGHTA and CDR2 is FQGTGA. V was shortened by 4 bases and J by 0 bases, with 7 bases between the two germline ends. The CDR3 nucleotides are TGTGCCAGCAGCTGGGACGCCTCCTACGAGCAGTACTTC. Protein sequence: CASSWDASYEQYF.

CDR3 coding DNA: TGTGCCAGCAGTGAAGAAGGGTGGACCGGGTCGGCTGAAGCTTTCTTT. Amino acid sequence: CASSEEGWTGSAEAFF. The chain couples TRBV6-1 to TRBJ1-1; unclear D gene. The germline gives CDR1 MNHNS, CDR2 SASEGT. This CDR3 has 16 amino acids. V dropped 1 base and J dropped 6 bases, with 18 bases sitting between them.

V is TRBV9 and J is TRBJ2-5; 10 bases are shared with TRBD2. This CDR3 spans 13 amino acids. In germline, CDR1 is SGDLS, CDR2 YYNGEE. V shed 4 bases, J shed 5 bases, and the junction held 2 bases outside the gene matches. The CDR3 nucleotides are TGTGCCAGCAGCCCTAGCGGGAGTGAGACCCAGTACTTC. It translates to CASSPSGSETQYF.

This sequence joins TRBV27 and TRBJ2-3; a weak D match, TRBD2 (6 bases). CDR1 is MNHEY and CDR2 is SMNVEV in the germline V gene (reference sequence). The CDR3 extends over 18 amino acids. The germline V and J ends were trimmed by 0 bases and 0 bases, with 16 bases remaining between them. CDR3 sequence: CASSLSAISGVSTDTQYF. CDR3 sequence (DNA): TGTGCCAGCAGTTTATCGGCGATATCGGGGGTTAGCACAGATACGCAGTATTTT.